The source of this TCR beta chain is a study of blood T cell repertoires in COVID-19. Looking at the study overall: Material from acute and convalescent COVID-19 was sourced from the United States, Italy and Spain. The cDNA or gDNA used as material had been derived from T cells, B-cell-depleted T cells, or PBMCs.

Participants had their cohort set by participant-reported clinical history. J gave up 2 bases and V 1 base, and 1 base lay outside the gene matches. Germline V lookup: CDR1 SGHAT, CDR2 FQNNGV. The CDR3 spans 15 residues. The assay was immunoSEQ multiplex PCR, and TCRdb's table has in-frame clones only and misses some. This sample has approximately 180,000 clones, with roughly 87% found just once. The clonotype comes from a woman in her 40s with acute COVID-19. V and J are TRBV11-2 and TRBJ2-2, with 7 bases fitting TRBD2. The specimen was PBMCs or T cells enriched from blood (not recorded which). CDR3 amino acids: CASSLAGGNTGELFF. The CDR3 region has the DNA TGTGCCAGCAGCTTAGCGGGGGGAAACACCGGGGAGCTGTTTTTT. The whole variable domain, remainder taken from reference TRBV11-2 and TRBJ2-2, is EAGVAQSPRYKIIEKRQSVAFWCNPISGHATLYWYQQILGQGPKLLIQFQNNGVVDDSQLPKDRFSAERLKGVDSTLKIQPAKLEDSAVYLCASSLAGGNTGELFFGEGSRLTVL.